The following is a TCR beta chain sequence with its context. Its recognized antigen is unknown. Base qualities are missing; no much larger clone stands one base away. The sample is drawn from a study of blood T cells in healthy people across ages (dated by TCRdb to between 2015 and 2017). Regarding the complete study: In model experiments, template switching captured roughly one uniquely barcoded TCR beta cDNA molecule for every two T cells. Age-related changes in TCR beta repertoire diversity were measured in the study by deep sequencing normalized with unique cDNA molecular identifiers. The donors were split into four age groups: young (average 16 years), middle-aged (about 40), aged (roughly 68) and long-lived (about 74). To avoid experimental bias, donors of different ages were spread randomly across the sequencing lanes. For two donors (one aged 18 to 30 and one aged 80 or older), the study analyzed two additional independent replicas of 1 million unique cDNA reads from the same blood draw.

General findings and caveats noted by the study authors: A strong correlation was found between observed TCR beta diversity and the percentage of naive T cells measured by flow cytometry. Donor CMV infection status was unknown, potentially confounding age-related changes in expanded clonotypes. The long-lived group showed more naive CD4+ T cells, fewer expanded clones and increased TCR diversity than the aged group, suggesting age selection. As age increased, observed TCR beta diversity per million T cells dropped in a roughly linear way, and a significant reduction was already evident by age 40. Because profiling used bulk unsorted PBMCs, naive and antigen-experienced compartments could not be compared conclusively. Estimates of total diversity from one million sequenced T cells were regarded as lower bounds and underestimates.

The library was generated by 5' RACE. Instrument used: Illumina HiSeq 2500. A second 7 to 11 cycle PCR used a sample-barcoded 5' primer and a J-beta primer mix. Each TCR beta cDNA molecule received a unique molecular identifier from a template-switch 5' adaptor carrying 12 random nucleotides. Each sample yielded at least 2.5 million CDR3-containing paired-end reads. First-strand cDNA was synthesized from all RNA with the Mint cDNA synthesis kit, primed by a TRBC-specific oligonucleotide. Following uracil-DNA glycosylase treatment, a first 18-cycle PCR with universal primers M1SS and BC2_uni_R was performed on all cDNA. The paper's processing steps were these. For normalization, 1 million high-quality reads were randomly selected from each sample, with every read carrying a distinct molecular identifier. Reads with shared molecular identifiers were discarded instead of being binned into consensus sequences. MiTCR, run with a Q25 quality threshold and the strictest error-elimination algorithm, handled CDR3 identification, clonotype clustering and error correction. A nonparametric unseen species model with Euler transformation was used to estimate a lower bound on total TCR beta diversity. The public reads were run again by TCRdb, first through fastp at Q25 and then through MiXCR, and only productive beta chains were kept. Every entry covers one CDR3 protein and lists the most common genes and DNA from its rows. The V and J calls, along with clone size, are taken from TCRdb and not from the paper's own processing. This sample gives 650,000 to 1,000,000 distinct CDR3 sequences in total; 30% to 45% of them show up just once. The ten largest clonotypes hold 10% to 15% of the sample.

Trimming takes 0 bases from V and 7 bases from J, and the germline ends sit 13 bases apart. From the germline V gene, CDR1 is SGHTA and CDR2 is FQGNSA. The CDR3 numbers 15 residues from cysteine through phenylalanine. Only the CDR3 DNA stays, 45 bases, in frame from base 1. The roughly 42 donors, aged about 6 to 95 years, were systemically healthy Caucasian individuals from Russia. Each donor gave 8 to 10 milliliters of peripheral blood, drawn into EDTA-treated Vacutainer tubes. Ficoll-Paque density-gradient centrifugation was used to isolate PBMCs, with at least 7 million per sample. Trizol reagent was used to extract total RNA from PBMCs, with at least 5.5 micrograms per sample. Naive CD45RAhigh/CD27high T cell percentages were measured by flow cytometry on a PBMC aliquot from every donor.

This chain is built from TRBV7-2 and TRBJ2-1, and TRBD2 may be the D gene, going by 7 matching bases. Sequenced input: blood. The receptor was derived from a man aged 18 to 29 in good health. The CDR3 region has the sequence CASSLAGGLGNEQFF. The nucleotide sequence is given as TGTGCCAGCAGCTTAGCCGGGGGGCTAGGAAATGAGCAGTTCTTC.